The 10 T cell receptor beta chains below come from one sample, sequenced in a study of blood T cell repertoires in COVID-19. Sequenced by immunoSEQ multiplex PCR; TCRdb stores in-frame clones only, minus some. The sample lists about 300,000 clones; around 84% were seen once. Sequencing was carried out using peripheral blood. The source is a human donor with COVID-19, enrolled during active disease. The donor label of this sample is uncertain.

The chain joins TRBV19 to TRBJ2-1; D is perhaps TRBD1 (6 bases). The CDR3 covers 14 residues. Between the trimmed V and J ends, which lost 5 bases and 6 bases, there was a span of 14 bases. CDR1 and CDR2 (germline): LNHDA, SQIVND (reference sequence). In nucleotides, the CDR3 is TGTGCCAGTAGTGGACCGGGACACATCAATGAGCAGTTCTTC. Protein product: CASSGPGHINEQFF.

The chain has TRBV5-1 and TRBJ2-1; no clear D. Germline values: CDR1 SGHRS, CDR2 YFSETQ. The CDR3 loop spans 13 amino acids. V was pared by 4 bases and J by 5 bases, with 10 bases between. CDR3 nucleotides: TGCGCCAGCAGCGTCTACTTCGACAATGAGCAGTTCTTC. It specifies CASSVYFDNEQFF.

J is TRBJ1-5 and V is TRBV12-3 or TRBV12-4; D is uncertain. With 5 bases removed from V and 0 bases from J, the gap between germline ends came to 5 bases. The CDR3 contains 13 residues. The CDR3 loop is CASSPHSNQPQHF. The CDR3 DNA sequence: TGTGCCAGCAGTCCACATAGCAATCAGCCCCAGCATTTT.

The chain is built from TRBV7-2 and TRBJ2-3; 14 nucleotides line up with TRBD2. Germline V gives CDR1 SGHTA, CDR2 FQGNSA. CDR3 length: 17 amino acids. V gave up 2 bases and J gave up 5 bases; unmatched junction bases: 6. The DNA of the CDR3 is TGTGCCAGCAGCTTACGGGGACTAGCGGGAGTCGGAGATACGCAGTATTTT. Residues: CASSLRGLAGVGDTQYF.

V gene TRBV5-4 combines with J gene TRBJ2-7; TRBD2 matches 10 bases. V shed 1 base, J shed 2 bases, and the junction held 0 bases outside the gene matches. The CDR3 has 14 residues. In germline, CDR1 is SGHNT, CDR2 YYREEE (reference sequence). CDR3 in amino acids: CASSLTSGAYEQYF. The CDR3 DNA sequence: TGTGCCAGCAGCTTGACTAGCGGGGCCTACGAGCAGTACTTC.

This clone was observed once. This sequence joins TRBV30 and TRBJ1-1; tentatively, D is TRBD1 (6 bases). V was trimmed by 2 bases and J by 11 bases, leaving 18 bases between them. CDR3 length: 13 amino acids. The germline V gene encodes CDR1 GTSNPN and CDR2 SVGIG (reference sequence). The DNA of the CDR3 is TGTGCCTGGAGTCCCAGGGGCCTCGGGGACGCTTTCTTT. It encodes CAWSPRGLGDAFF.

CDR3: CATSRGAGRTYNEQFF. CDR3 coding DNA: TGTGCCACCAGCAGGGGCGCGGGTAGGACCTACAATGAGCAGTTCTTC. The rearrangement links TRBV15 to TRBJ2-1; possibly TRBD2 for D (5 bases). This CDR3 is 16 amino acids long. Germline-derived CDR1 and CDR2 are LNHNV and YYDKDF (reference sequence). V was clipped by 3 bases and J by 2 bases, with 14 bases between them.

The chain uses TRBV5-8 and TRBJ2-7; a weak D match, TRBD1 (7 bases). Trimming left V 2 bases short and J 7 bases short, with 19 bases between. The CDR3 is made up of 15 amino acids. Looked up from germline, CDR1 is SGHTS and CDR2 is YDEGEE. CDR3 sequence (DNA): TGTGCCAGCAGCTTTAGGGGGCTAGCGATAGAAGAGCAGTACTTC. This encodes CASSFRGLAIEEQYF.

This clone has only one observation. The genes are TRBV30 and TRBJ1-3; D call uncertain. The CDR3 is 13 amino acids. The V gene lost 3 bases and the J gene lost 0 bases, with 6 bases spanning the gap. Looked up from germline, CDR1 is GTSNPN and CDR2 is SVGIG (reference sequence). The CDR3 DNA follows: TGTGCCTGGAGCAGCGACTCTGGAAACACCATATATTTT. Translation gives CAWSSDSGNTIYF. Using reference TRBV30 and TRBJ1-3 for the parts outside the CDR3, the full variable domain is SQTIHQWPATLVQPVGSPLSLECTVEGTSNPNLYWYRQAAGRGLQLLFYSVGIGQISSEVPQNLSASRPQDRQFILSSKKLLLSDSGFYLCAWSSDSGNTIYFGEGSWLTVV.

The chain combines TRBV2 with TRBJ2-1; 10 bases agree with TRBD1. The CDR3 loop spans 13 amino acids. Germline V gives CDR1 SNHLY, CDR2 FYNNEI. The trim removed 7 bases at V and 7 bases at J, leaving 4 bases unmatched. Here the CDR3 DNA reads TGTGCCAGCACCCTGGGACAGGGGAATGAGCAGTTCTTC. This sequence encodes CASTLGQGNEQFF.